The 2 T cell receptor beta chains in this list originate from one sample, sequenced in a study of cytomegalovirus exposure and HLA in healthy donors. The PCR used 60 Vbeta and 13 Jbeta primers. Clones were read by immunoSEQ multiplex PCR, and TCRdb kept only the in-frame ones, dropping some. The repertoire includes around 200,000 clones, 70% to 75% of them detected once, and more than 4% sits in the top ten. The sequencing input was PBMCs. The receptors stem from a man aged 25 to 40 in good health and CMV-seropositive.

This clone was counted once. At one boundary the junction diverges from the germline segment, which might be a read error. The V call is TRBV19, the J call TRBJ1-5, with D possibly matching TRBD1 (5 bases). Germline V gene sequence: CDR1 LNHDA, CDR2 SQIVND (reference sequence). This CDR3 is built from 19 residues. CDR3 residues: CASSIERAGIGGQNRPQHF. The CDR3 DNA follows: TGTGCCAGTAGTATTGAGCGGGCAGGGATTGGCGGGCAAAATCGGCCCCAGCATTTT.

The CDR3, as DNA: TGTGCCAGCAGCGGACTAGCGGGAGGGCCCACAGATACGCAGTATTTT. It translates to CASSGLAGGPTDTQYF. The rearrangement uses TRBV9 and TRBJ2-3; 14 bases are shared with TRBD2. The trim removed 3 bases at V and 2 bases at J, leaving 2 bases unmatched. The CDR3 has 16 residues. Germline CDR1 and CDR2: SGDLS and YYNGEE.